The text below deals with one T cell receptor (beta chain). The antigen remains undetermined. The authors amplified TCR beta CDR3 regions from RNA transcripts. RT-PCR in the first round used HTBI primers; a second-round multiplex PCR followed. Each CDR3 protein is one row after TCRdb ran MiXCR on the multiplex PCR reads. The sample yields around 520,000 distinct CDR3 sequences, roughly 40% seen once. The CDR3 has 16 amino acids. With 6 bases removed from V and 4 bases from J, the gap between germline ends came to 21 bases. Germline loops: CDR1 SQVTM, CDR2 ANQGSEA. The source of the sample is a study of Graves' ophthalmopathy and Graves' hyperthyroidism. Across the whole study: No progression to ophthalmopathy over 18 months defined stable hyperthyroidism.

General observations from the study: Discriminating ophthalmopathy from stable hyperthyroidism, a 13-signature model attained a sensitivity of 85% to 90% and a specificity of approximately 77%.

The chain carries TRBV29-1 and TRBJ1-4, with D perhaps matching TRBD1 (6 bases). This receptor was taken from an adult man with Graves' hyperthyroidism. Sequencing used peripheral blood or thyroid tissue (not recorded which). CDR3 DNA: TGCAGCGTATTACAGGGAGTTAGCACAGATAATGAAAAACTGTTTTTT. Translated: CSVLQGVSTDNEKLFF.